This T cell receptor (beta chain) was sequenced in a study of cytomegalovirus exposure and HLA in healthy donors. Study observations and caveats: The investigators catalogued 150 to 200 TCR beta chains as cytomegalovirus-associated. When presence/absence was analysed, sequencing depth was taken to be roughly uniform across donors.

About this clone: Its cognate antigen is unknown.

Germline V gene lookup returns CDR1 MRHNA and CDR2 SNTAGT. The CDR3 runs 16 residues. Trimming took off 0 bases at V and 4 bases at J, with 12 bases between the two ends. The PCR had 60 Vbeta and 13 Jbeta primers. In the original analysis: Later work found around 72 million unique TCR beta chains, with about 10 million shared. Libraries were prepared by immunoSEQ multiplex PCR; TCRdb keeps only in-frame clonotypes and omits some of them. The V and J calls and clone size come from that table; D and trimming were worked out from the DNA. The sample data list around 200,000 clones. This clonotype was obtained from a girl aged 2-10 years in good health and CMV-seropositive. The rearrangement joins TRBV6-4 to TRBJ2-2; D is perhaps TRBD2 (6 bases). Sequencing input: PBMCs. CDR3 protein: CASSDSVGGTTGELFF. The CDR3, as DNA: TGTGCCAGCAGTGACTCCGTCGGAGGGACCACCGGGGAGCTGTTTTTT.